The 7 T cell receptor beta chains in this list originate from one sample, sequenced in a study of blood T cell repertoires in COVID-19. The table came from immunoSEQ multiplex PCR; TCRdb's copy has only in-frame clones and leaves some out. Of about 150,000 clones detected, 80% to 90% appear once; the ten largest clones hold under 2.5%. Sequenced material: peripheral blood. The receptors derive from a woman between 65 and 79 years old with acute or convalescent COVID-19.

This CDR3 reads CSTGQGNTEAFF. The CDR3 coding sequence is TGCAGCACCGGACAGGGGAACACTGAAGCTTTCTTT. The chain employs TRBV29-1 and TRBJ1-1, with TRBD1 matching 8 bases. Per the germline V gene, CDR1 is SQVTM and CDR2 is ANQGSEA. The CDR3 has 12 amino acids. V shed 8 bases and J 1 base; nucleotides not matched to a gene: 3.

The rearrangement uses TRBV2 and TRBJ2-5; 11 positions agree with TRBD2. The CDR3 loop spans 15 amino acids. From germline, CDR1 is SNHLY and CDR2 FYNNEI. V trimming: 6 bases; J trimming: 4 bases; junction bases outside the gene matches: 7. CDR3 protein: CASRLAGVARETQYF. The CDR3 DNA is TGTGCCAGCAGACTAGCGGGGGTAGCTCGAGAGACCCAGTACTTC.

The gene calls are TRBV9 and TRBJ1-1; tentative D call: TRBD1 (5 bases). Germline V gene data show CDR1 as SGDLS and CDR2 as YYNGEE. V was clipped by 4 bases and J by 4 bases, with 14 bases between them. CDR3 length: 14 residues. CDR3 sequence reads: CASSPQGGPTEAFF. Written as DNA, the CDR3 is TGTGCCAGCAGCCCCCAGGGAGGGCCCACTGAAGCTTTCTTT.

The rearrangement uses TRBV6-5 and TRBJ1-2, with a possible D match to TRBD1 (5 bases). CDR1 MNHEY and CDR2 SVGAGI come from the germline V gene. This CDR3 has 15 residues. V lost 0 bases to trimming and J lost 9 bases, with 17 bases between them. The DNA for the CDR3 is TGTGCCAGCAGTTACTCGAGCCAGGGACTAGTTCGCTACACCTTC. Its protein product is CASSYSSQGLVRYTF.

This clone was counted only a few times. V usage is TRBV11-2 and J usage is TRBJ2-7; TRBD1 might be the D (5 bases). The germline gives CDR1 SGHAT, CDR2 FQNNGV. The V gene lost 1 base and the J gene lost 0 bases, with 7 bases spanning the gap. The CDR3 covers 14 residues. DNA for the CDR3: TGTGCCAGCAGCTTAGGACAGCCCTCCTACGAGCAGTACTTC. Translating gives CASSLGQPSYEQYF.

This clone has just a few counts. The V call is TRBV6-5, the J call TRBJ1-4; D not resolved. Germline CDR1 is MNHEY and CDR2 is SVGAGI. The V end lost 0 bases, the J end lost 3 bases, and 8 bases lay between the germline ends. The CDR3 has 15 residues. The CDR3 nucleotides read TGTGCCAGCAGTTACTCGGCCCCTCCTAATGAAAAACTGTTTTTT. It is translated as CASSYSAPPNEKLFF.

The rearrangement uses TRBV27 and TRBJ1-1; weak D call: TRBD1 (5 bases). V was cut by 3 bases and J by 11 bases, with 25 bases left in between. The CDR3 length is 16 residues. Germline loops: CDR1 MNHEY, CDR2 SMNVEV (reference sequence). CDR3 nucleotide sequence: TGTGCCAGCAGTTTCACGGGGGACCCAAGTGCCAAGATGGCTTTCTTT. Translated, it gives CASSFTGDPSAKMAFF.